The sequence of this T cell receptor (beta chain) was determined in a study of blood T cell repertoires in COVID-19. Study as a whole: Samples taken during acute and convalescent COVID-19 were collected in the United States, Italy and Spain. PBMCs, B-cell-depleted T cells, or T cells were the source of the cDNA or gDNA that made up the material.

In the source study's methods: Amplification with reference gene primers provided the estimates of nucleated cell counts. The method was immunoSEQ multiplex PCR; TCRdb's version includes in-frame clones alone and lacks a portion of them. The D gene and trimming were derived from the DNA, and the V and J assignments and clone size from that table. Seen here are roughly 140,000 clones, 88% observed once, and the top ten hold roughly 1.9%. CDR3 length: 14 amino acids. CDR1 and CDR2 (germline): SGHVS, FQNEAQ. The ends lost 2 bases at V and 2 bases at J; junction bases unmatched: 2. Sample: peripheral blood. The source of this sequence is a man between 65 and 80 years old with acute or convalescent COVID-19. The rearrangement joins TRBV7-8 to TRBJ2-7; 8 bases align to TRBD1. CDR3 in amino acids: CASSLLTGAYEQYF. The CDR3, as DNA: TGTGCCAGCAGCTTATTGACAGGGGCCTACGAGCAGTACTTC.